Listed below are T cell receptor beta chains from one sample, sequenced in a study of blood T cell repertoires in COVID-19. Generated by immunoSEQ multiplex PCR, the TCRdb table keeps only in-frame clones and is missing some. This sample has roughly 230,000 clones, with 84% found just once. Sequencing used PBMCs or T cells enriched from blood (not recorded which). Receptors were obtained from a man aged 45-60 years who had recovered from COVID-19. CDR3s include the opening cysteine and the closing phenylalanine or tryptophan. The D gene is left open where the match is weak. Not every row has a clone size; where given, it reads once, few, many or a size class.

j_call d_call v_call clone_size cdr3_nt cdr3_aa
TRBJ2-1 TRBD2 TRBV10-3 NA TGTGCCATCGCGGCTAGCGGGAGCGATGAGCAGTTCTTC CAIAASGSDEQFF
TRBJ2-7 NA TRBV5-4 NA TGTGCCAGCAGCTTGGAGCGGAGCTCCTACGAGCAGTACTTC CASSLERSSYEQYF
TRBJ2-1 TRBD2 TRBV6-5 NA TGTGCCAGCAGTTACTTGGCGGGAGGGGGGAATGAGCAGTTCTTC CASSYLAGGGNEQFF
TRBJ1-5 TRBD1 TRBV7-6 NA TGTGCCAGCAGCGCCCGGACAGGGGGTCAGCCCCAGCATTTT CASSARTGGQPQHF
TRBJ2-7 NA TRBV3-1/TRBV3-2 few TGTGCCAGCAGCCTCCGGACGGGAACCTACGAGCAGTACTTC CASSLRTGTYEQYF
TRBJ2-3 TRBD2 TRBV2 NA TGTGCCAGGACTAGCGGGGGGACTAGCACAGATACGCAGTATTTT CARTSGGTSTDTQYF
TRBJ2-1 TRBD2 TRBV24-1 NA TGTGCCACCAGTGAGAGCGGGGAGTGGTTCTTC CATSESGEWFF
TRBJ2-2 NA TRBV7-9 NA TGTGCCAGCAGCTTACGAGGGGGAGCTGCGAGCACCGGGGAGCTGTTTTTT CASSLRGGAASTGELFF
TRBJ1-1 NA TRBV7-6 NA TGTGCCAGCAGCGTCAGTGGGGGCGGCACTGAAGCTTTCTTT CASSVSGGGTEAFF
TRBJ2-7 NA TRBV27 NA TGTGCCAGCAGTTTATCGGACACCCTGTTCCACGAGCAGTACTTC CASSLSDTLFHEQYF
TRBJ2-1 TRBD2 TRBV11-2 NA TGTGCCAGCAGCTTAGTTGGGGGGGAGATTTTAAACAATGAGCAGTTCTTC CASSLVGGEILNNEQFF
TRBJ2-7 TRBD2 TRBV4-2 NA TGTGCCAGCAGCCAAGATCACGAGGCGGGAGGAATACCCGAGCAGTACTTC CASSQDHEAGGIPEQYF
TRBJ1-1 NA TRBV4-3 NA TGCGCCAGCAGCCAGGGGGGGATGGTCACTGAAGCTTTCTTT CASSQGGMVTEAFF
TRBJ1-2 TRBD1 TRBV7-9 NA TGTGCCAGCAGCTCCGCCGGGACAGGGTTTAATGGCTACACCTTC CASSSAGTGFNGYTF
TRBJ1-2 TRBD1 TRBV18 NA TGTGCCAGCTCACTACTTCCCGGGACAGAGTATGGCTACACCTTC CASSLLPGTEYGYTF
TRBJ2-2 TRBD2 TRBV5-1 NA TGCGCCAGCAGCGCGAGACTAGCGGGGGCCGCGGACACCGGGGAGCTGTTTTTT CASSARLAGAADTGELFF
TRBJ2-1 TRBD2 TRBV11-3 NA TGTGCCAGCAGCTTTCCCGCGGGAGGGATCTACCCCTACAATGAGCAGTTCTTC CASSFPAGGIYPYNEQFF
TRBJ2-3 NA TRBV6-5 once TGTGCCAGCGTTCCAGGGAGCACAGATACGCAGTATTTT CASVPGSTDTQYF
TRBJ2-5 NA TRBV5-1 NA TGCGCCAGCAGCTTGTTGGGGCAGGGAGAGACCCAGTACTTC CASSLLGQGETQYF
TRBJ2-5 TRBD1 TRBV7-3 NA TGTGCCAGCAGCCCCCAAGGGGGCTTTCGAGAGACCCAGTACTTC CASSPQGGFRETQYF
TRBJ2-7 TRBD1 TRBV6-6 NA TGTGCCAGCAGCGACCTAGGGACAGGGGGTTCCGAGCAGTACTTC CASSDLGTGGSEQYF
TRBJ2-3 NA TRBV3-1/TRBV3-2 NA TGTGCCAGCAGCCAAGACGGCGGAGATACGCAGTATTTT CASSQDGGDTQYF
TRBJ1-1 NA TRBV7-6 NA TGTGCCAGCAGCTTAGTTGGTGGGCAGGGGCCCACTGAAGCTTTCTTT CASSLVGGQGPTEAFF
TRBJ2-4 NA TRBV6-5 NA TGTGCCAGCAGTTACAGAGGCGACGTTTCTAACATTCAGTACTTC CASSYRGDVSNIQYF
TRBJ2-7 TRBD1 TRBV11-3 NA TGTGCCAGCAGCCACAGGGGGTTTGTGGGGGATGAAGGCTCTTACGAGCAGTACTTC CASSHRGFVGDEGSYEQYF
TRBJ2-7 TRBD1 TRBV13 NA TGTGCCAGCAGCTCCCGCTCCGGGACAGCGTTCTACGAGCAGTACTTC CASSSRSGTAFYEQYF
TRBJ2-2 TRBD2 TRBV10-1 few TGCGCCAGCAGTGGACTAGCGGGGGACACCGGGGAGCTGTTTTTT CASSGLAGDTGELFF
TRBJ2-7 TRBD2 TRBV3-1/TRBV3-2 once TGTGCCAGCAGCCAATTAGGACTAGCGGGTGGTAGAGAGCAGTACTTC CASSQLGLAGGREQYF
TRBJ1-4 NA TRBV7-9 few TGTGCCAGCAGCACATTGGGGGGAAGGGTGGCTGAAAAACTGTTTTTT CASSTLGGRVAEKLFF
TRBJ1-2 NA TRBV2 NA TGTGCCAGCAGTGCGCTACAGGGCTCCGGCTACACCTTC CASSALQGSGYTF
TRBJ1-3 NA TRBV6-5 NA TGTGCCAGCAGTTCAAGACAGATAGGAAACACCATATATTTT CASSSRQIGNTIYF
TRBJ1-1 NA TRBV30 NA TGTGCCGGCCGAGGGTTGGTGAACACTGAAGCTTTCTTT CAGRGLVNTEAFF
TRBJ1-1 NA TRBV7-2 few TGTGCCAGCAGCTTATTGGGCCCTACCGCCGCGGGAACTGAAGCTTTCTTT CASSLLGPTAAGTEAFF
TRBJ2-3 TRBD1 TRBV12-5 NA TGTGCTACCCGAGGGGGACAGTCCACAGATACGCAGTATTTT CATRGGQSTDTQYF
TRBJ2-7 NA TRBV5-1 few TGCGCCAGCAGCCTAATGAGCTCCTACGAGCAGTACTTC CASSLMSSYEQYF
TRBJ2-2 TRBD1 TRBV10-2 NA TGCGCCACCTCACAGGGGACCGGGGAGCTGTTTTTT CATSQGTGELFF
TRBJ1-1 NA TRBV10-3 NA TGTGCCTCGGTCGGCGGGAACACTGAAGCTTTCTTT CASVGGNTEAFF
TRBJ2-7 NA TRBV7-9 NA TGTGCCAGCAGCTTTCCGGGAGTCTCCGAGCAGTACTTC CASSFPGVSEQYF
TRBJ2-5 NA TRBV11-2 NA TGTGCCAGCAGCTTAGTTTCCGGGGGGCCGTTGGAGACCCAGTACTTC CASSLVSGGPLETQYF
TRBJ1-3 NA TRBV27 NA TGTGCCAGCAGTTTACAGGGTGTCTCTGGAAACACCATATATTTT CASSLQGVSGNTIYF
TRBJ1-2 NA TRBV3-1/TRBV3-2 NA TGTGCCAGCAGCCCGTTCGGGGAGACCGGCTACACCTTC CASSPFGETGYTF
TRBJ2-5 NA TRBV6-5 NA TGTGCCAGTGCTAGAGCCGCGGAAGAGACCCAGTACTTC CASARAAEETQYF
TRBJ2-7 TRBD2 TRBV5-6 NA TGTGCCAGCAGCTCGATACTAGCGGGGGCCTACGAGCAGTACTTC CASSSILAGAYEQYF
TRBJ1-1 NA TRBV25-1 NA TGTGCCAGCAGTGCCTCTCCGGGGAGCACTGAAGCTTTCTTT CASSASPGSTEAFF